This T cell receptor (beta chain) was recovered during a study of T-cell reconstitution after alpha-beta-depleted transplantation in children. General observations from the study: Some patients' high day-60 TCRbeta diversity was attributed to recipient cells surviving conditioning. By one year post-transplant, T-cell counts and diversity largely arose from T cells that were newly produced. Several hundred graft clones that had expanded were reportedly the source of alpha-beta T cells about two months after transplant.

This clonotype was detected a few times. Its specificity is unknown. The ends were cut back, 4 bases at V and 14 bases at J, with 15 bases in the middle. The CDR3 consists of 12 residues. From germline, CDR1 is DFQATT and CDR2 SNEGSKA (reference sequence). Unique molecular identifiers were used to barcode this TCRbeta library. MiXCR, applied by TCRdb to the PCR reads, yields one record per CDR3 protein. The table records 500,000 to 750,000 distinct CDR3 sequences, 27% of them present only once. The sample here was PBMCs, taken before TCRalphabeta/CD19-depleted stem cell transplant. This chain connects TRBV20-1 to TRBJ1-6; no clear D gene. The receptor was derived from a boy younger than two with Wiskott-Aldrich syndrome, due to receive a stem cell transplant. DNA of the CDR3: TGCAGTGCTACTCCCTCCACGGGGTCCCTCCACTTT. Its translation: CSATPSTGSLHF.